What follows describes a single T cell receptor beta chain. The sample comes from a study of monozygotic twins with inflammatory bowel disease. This CDR3 is built from 13 residues. TCRdb re-called the 5' RACE reads and gives one entry per CDR3 protein, without DNA. This listing includes about 200,000 distinct CDR3 sequences. This TCR derives from a human donor with ulcerative colitis or Crohn's disease, or a healthy co-twin of an affected twin (not recorded which). Sequencing was carried out using blood. J is TRBJ1-6 and V is TRBV12-3 or TRBV12-4; TCRdb outputs TRBD1, but without DNA this stays unchecked. CDR3 loop: CASSRQDNSPLHF.